This T cell receptor (beta chain) was captured by sequencing in a study of long-term antiretroviral therapy in people with HIV. Study-level results: ART adherence, viral resistance and therapy changes went unrecorded. Compared with controls, HIV repertoires showed narrower CDR3 length ranges.

The authors ran the immunoSEQ assay, v3.0, at survey level. TCRdb's copy holds only in-frame clones and misses some; the assay was immunoSEQ multiplex PCR. This table has over 30,000 clones, about 83% appearing once. The germline V and J ends were trimmed by 3 bases and 3 bases, with 6 bases remaining between them. This CDR3 is built from 14 residues. Germline CDR1 MGHDK, CDR2 SYGVNS. To note about this clone: The antigen is not known.

The sequence was obtained from a woman aged 45-59 years with HIV. The sequencing here drew on unsorted PBMCs, taken 2 years after starting antiretroviral therapy. This chain uses TRBV25-1 with TRBJ1-6; D not certain. The CDR3 spells CASSEGYYNSPLHF. In DNA, the CDR3 is TGTGCCAGCAGTGAGGGATACTATAATTCACCCCTCCACTTT. Full variable domain (remainder filled in from reference TRBV25-1 and TRBJ1-6): EADIYQTPRYLVIGTGKKITLECSQTMGHDKMYWYQQDPGMELHLIHYSYGVNSTEKGDLSSESTVSRIRTEHFPLTLESARPSHTSQYLCASSEGYYNSPLHFGNGTRLTVT.